This TCR beta chain comes out of a study of cytomegalovirus exposure and HLA in healthy donors. In the study overall: Early on, a data release was issued that held 85 million to 95 million unique TCRs from HLA-typed donors.

The PCR used 60 Vbeta and 13 Jbeta primers. TCRdb's copy holds only in-frame clones and misses some; the assay was immunoSEQ multiplex PCR. This table holds 100,000 to 150,000 clones. Details on this clone: The antigen is not known. The same CDR3 arises from other DNA sequences in this sample as well.

Germline-derived CDR1 and CDR2 are ENHRY and SYGVKD. V lost 4 bases to trimming and J lost 6 bases; unmatched junction nucleotides: 21. CDR3 length equals 20 residues. Regarding the study as a whole: Under in vitro conditions, a few CMV-associated chains were confirmed as specific for CMV antigens.

The sequenced sample consisted of PBMCs. This chain joins TRBV10-3 and TRBJ2-2; TRBD2 matches at 9 bases. The sequence was obtained from a middle-aged woman in good health and CMV-seropositive. The CDR3 region is CAISAFPSSAGGLSAGELFF. The CDR3, as DNA: TGTGCCATCAGTGCTTTCCCTTCATCAGCGGGGGGCCTATCGGCCGGGGAGCTGTTTTTT.